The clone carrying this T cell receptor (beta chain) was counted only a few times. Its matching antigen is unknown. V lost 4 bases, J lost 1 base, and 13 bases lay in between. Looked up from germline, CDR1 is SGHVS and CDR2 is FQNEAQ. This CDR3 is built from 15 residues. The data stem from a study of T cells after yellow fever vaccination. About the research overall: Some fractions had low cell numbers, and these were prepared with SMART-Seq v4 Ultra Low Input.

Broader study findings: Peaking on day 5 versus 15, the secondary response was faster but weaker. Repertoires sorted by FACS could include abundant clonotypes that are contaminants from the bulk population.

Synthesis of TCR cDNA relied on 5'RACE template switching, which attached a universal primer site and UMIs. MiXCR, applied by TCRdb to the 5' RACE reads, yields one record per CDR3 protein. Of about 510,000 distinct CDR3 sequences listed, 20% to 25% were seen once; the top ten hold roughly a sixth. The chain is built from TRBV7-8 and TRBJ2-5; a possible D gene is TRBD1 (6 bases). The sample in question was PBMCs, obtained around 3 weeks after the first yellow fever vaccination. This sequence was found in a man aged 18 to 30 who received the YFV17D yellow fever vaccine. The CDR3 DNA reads TGTGCCAGCAGCTGGGGGCCTGGATTCCAAGAGACCCAGTACTTC. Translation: CASSWGPGFQETQYF. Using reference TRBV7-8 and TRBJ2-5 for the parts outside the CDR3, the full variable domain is GAGVSQSPRYKVAKRGQDVALRCDPISGHVSLFWYQQALGQGPEFLTYFQNEAQLDKSGLPSDRFFAERPEGSVSTLKIQRTQQEDSAVYLCASSWGPGFQETQYFGPGTRLLVL.